This TCR beta chain emerged from a study of blood T cells in healthy people across ages. Across the whole study: Capturing about one barcoded beta molecule per two T cells was achieved by template switching.

The use of a sample-barcoded 5' primer and a J-beta primer mix characterized a second PCR of roughly 6 to 11 cycles. TCRdb called the 5' RACE reads again in MiXCR, with one record for every CDR3 protein. Of approximately 900,000 distinct CDR3 sequences listed, 25% to 30% were seen once; the top ten hold around 9.6%. The CDR3 length is 15 residues. Trimming took off 4 bases at V and 4 bases at J, with 13 bases between the two ends. The V gene's germline CDR1 is SNHLY and CDR2 FYNNEI. These data were also filed under a second study, of T cells of mothers and their children. That work adds: All donors were healthy and Caucasian; they were a few mothers and their six children. In unrelated and related pairs, TCR recombination output is shaped in a similar way by thymic selection.

Input material: blood. This rearrangement joins TRBV2 to TRBJ1-4; a weak D match, TRBD1 (5 bases). The receptor was isolated from a woman in her thirties or forties in good health. As DNA, the CDR3 is TGTGCCAGCAGTGCGCCTCAGGGCCTTAATGAAAAACTGTTTTTT. Encoded protein: CASSAPQGLNEKLFF.